This TCR beta chain appears in the sequencing data of a study of blood T cell repertoires in COVID-19. Study background: Samples of COVID-19 (acute and convalescent) were obtained from the United States, Italy and Spain. Sources were T cells, B-cell-depleted T cells, or PBMCs; the material itself was cDNA or gDNA.

The authors' processing: How many nucleated cells were present was estimated from reference gene primer amplification. TCRdb's table, derived via immunoSEQ multiplex PCR, lists solely in-frame clones and lacks some. V, J and clone size are those of that table, while D and trimming were read from the DNA. This sample has 220,000 or so clones, with roughly 85% found just once. From germline, CDR1 is SGHRS and CDR2 YFSETQ. The V gene lost 0 bases and the J gene lost 4 bases, with 8 bases spanning the gap. This CDR3 has 14 residues. This clonotype was sampled from a woman of 80 years or more with acute or convalescent COVID-19. The sample consisted of peripheral blood. The chain joins TRBV5-1 to TRBJ2-1, with D possibly TRBD2 on 5 matching bases. The CDR3 loop reads CASSLARLYNEQFF. The DNA of the CDR3 is TGCGCCAGCAGCTTGGCCCGACTATACAATGAGCAGTTCTTC.